One and the same sample provided the 13 T cell receptor beta chains below, sequenced in a study of T cell repertoires in cytomegalovirus infection. TCRdb passed the reads through MiXCR, listing each CDR3 protein once. The profile shows approximately 990,000 distinct CDR3 sequences, about a third of them singletons. Their antigens remain unidentified. This specimen consisted of cultured CD8+ T cells from PBMCs, obtained from culture after CMV antigen stimulation. Receptors originate from a human donor in good health (CMV status not recorded). Some clones in this sample may be carry-over from other donors' samples.

The gene calls are TRBV19 and TRBJ1-1; no clear D gene. In germline, CDR1 is LNHDA, CDR2 SQIVND (reference sequence). Trimming removed 1 base from V and 5 bases from J, with 8 bases in between. The CDR3 has 13 residues. The CDR3 DNA sequence: TGTGCCAGTAGTATAGCCTATGAGACTGAAGCTTTCTTT. This gives the protein CASSIAYETEAFF.

The J gene is TRBJ1-5, the V gene TRBV27; tentative D call: TRBD1 (5 bases). CDR1 is MNHEY, CDR2 SMNVEV, per germline (reference sequence). Trimming cost V 0 bases and J 3 bases, with 9 bases left between them. The CDR3 length is 15 residues. The CDR3 DNA is TGTGCCAGCAGTTTATCGGATGGGGCCAATCAGCCCCAGCATTTT. Amino acids: CASSLSDGANQPQHF.

This clonotype was counted between two and nine times. This chain connects TRBV6-5 to TRBJ1-2; the D is unclear. The CDR3 consists of 15 residues. V was trimmed by 0 bases and J by 4 bases, leaving 12 bases between them. Looked up from germline, CDR1 is MNHEY and CDR2 is SVGAGI. CDR3 in amino acids: CASSYSSTVGYGYTF. CDR3 in DNA: TGTGCCAGCAGTTACTCGTCCACAGTGGGCTATGGCTACACCTTC.

This clonotype was detected ten times or more. This chain uses TRBV7-8 with TRBJ1-4; D not certain. The CDR3 sequence is 15 residues long. Germline V gives CDR1 SGHVS, CDR2 FQNEAQ. The germline V and J ends were trimmed by 3 bases and 4 bases, with 12 bases remaining between them. The CDR3 DNA is TGTGCCAGCAGCTTCGAGGGAGGCTTTAATGAAAAACTGTTTTTT. Translated: CASSFEGGFNEKLFF. The full variable domain, with the rest looked up from reference TRBV7-8 and TRBJ1-4, is GAGVSQSPRYKVAKRGQDVALRCDPISGHVSLFWYQQALGQGPEFLTYFQNEAQLDKSGLPSDRFFAERPEGSVSTLKIQRTQQEDSAVYLCASSFEGGFNEKLFFGSGTQLSVL.

The chain joins TRBV19 to TRBJ1-2; the match to TRBD1 covers 7 bases. In germline, CDR1 is LNHDA, CDR2 SQIVND (reference sequence). The CDR3 spans 14 residues. J gave up 4 bases and V 5 bases, and 7 bases lay outside the gene matches. CDR3 nucleotides: TGTGCCAGTAGTCTTCAGGGGGTGCTCTATGGCTACACCTTC. Its translation is CASSLQGVLYGYTF.

This clonotype was detected only a few times. The chain combines TRBV27 with TRBJ2-3; 9 nucleotides align to TRBD2. The CDR3 is made up of 19 amino acids. The ends lost 2 bases at V and 4 bases at J; junction bases unmatched: 16. CDR1 MNHEY and CDR2 SMNVEV come from the germline V gene (reference sequence). CDR3 protein: CASSLSPAGGRGGADTQYF. The CDR3 DNA is TGTGCCAGCAGTTTAAGCCCAGCGGGGGGCCGGGGGGGGGCAGATACGCAGTATTTT.

The chain is built from TRBV7-6 and TRBJ2-3; TRBD1 or TRBD2 may be the D gene (5 bases each). Trimming stripped 4 bases from V and 4 bases from J, with 18 bases between. The CDR3 covers 16 residues. The V gene's germline CDR1 is SGHVS and CDR2 FNYEAQ. The CDR3: CASSSSGTHGPDTQYF. The DNA for the CDR3 is TGTGCCAGCAGCTCCTCCGGGACCCATGGTCCAGATACGCAGTATTTT.

This clonotype was detected only a few times. This chain links TRBV19 with TRBJ1-5; no clear D gene. The CDR3 runs to 16 residues. Between the trimmed V and J ends, which lost 8 bases and 0 bases, there was a span of 17 bases. Per germline, CDR1 LNHDA and CDR2 SQIVND (reference sequence). CDR3: CASETAWAYSNQPQHF. As DNA, the CDR3 is TGTGCCAGTGAGACGGCGTGGGCTTATAGCAATCAGCCCCAGCATTTT.

This clonotype was counted at least ten times. The genes are TRBV6-5 and TRBJ1-5; TRBD1 agrees at 9 bases. The CDR3 is 14 residues long. CDR1 and CDR2 (germline): MNHEY, SVGAGI. V lost 6 bases, J lost 7 bases, and 7 bases stayed unmatched. This CDR3 is CASRPTGGRQPQHF. In DNA form, the CDR3 reads TGTGCCAGCAGGCCGACAGGGGGTCGACAGCCCCAGCATTTT.

About this clonotype itself: This likely traces to a read error, being one base from a far larger clone. V is TRBV7-9 and J is TRBJ2-7, with D unresolved. CDR1 is SEHNR, CDR2 FQNEAQ, per germline (reference sequence). This CDR3 has 12 amino acids. Trimming took off 1 base at V and 3 bases at J, with 4 bases between the two ends. The CDR3 DNA is TGTGCCAGCAGCTTAGACAACTACGAGCAGTACGTC. Residues: CASSLDNYEQYV.

This clonotype was seen a handful of times. V usage is TRBV11-3 and J usage is TRBJ2-1; weak D call: TRBD1 (5 bases). The CDR3 is 14 amino acids. V dropped 4 bases and J dropped 10 bases, with 17 bases sitting between them. CDR1 is SGHNT, CDR2 YENEEA, per germline. The CDR3 reads CASSYSGRVEEQFF. DNA of the CDR3: TGTGCCAGCAGCTATTCTGGCAGGGTAGAAGAGCAGTTCTTC.

In this sample, this clonotype turned up a few times. The V and J genes are TRBV6-6 and TRBJ2-1; tentative D call: TRBD1 (6 bases). V dropped 0 bases and J dropped 5 bases, with 26 bases sitting between them. The germline gives CDR1 MNHNY, CDR2 SVGAGI (reference sequence). The CDR3 length is 20 residues. CDR3 amino acids: CASSYSTGLIHGGRHNEQFF. DNA of the CDR3: TGTGCCAGCAGTTACTCGACAGGCCTAATACATGGCGGTAGGCACAATGAGCAGTTCTTC.

This clonotype was detected a few times. The chain recombines TRBV7-9 with TRBJ2-7; 8 bases agree with TRBD1. Germline-derived CDR1 and CDR2 are SEHNR and FQNEAQ (reference sequence). The trim removed 1 base at V and 3 bases at J, leaving 17 bases unmatched. The CDR3 has 19 amino acids. The CDR3 sequence: CASSLVLGQVPHLIYEQYF. The CDR3 DNA follows: TGTGCCAGCAGCTTAGTCCTGGGACAGGTCCCCCATCTGATCTACGAGCAGTACTTC.